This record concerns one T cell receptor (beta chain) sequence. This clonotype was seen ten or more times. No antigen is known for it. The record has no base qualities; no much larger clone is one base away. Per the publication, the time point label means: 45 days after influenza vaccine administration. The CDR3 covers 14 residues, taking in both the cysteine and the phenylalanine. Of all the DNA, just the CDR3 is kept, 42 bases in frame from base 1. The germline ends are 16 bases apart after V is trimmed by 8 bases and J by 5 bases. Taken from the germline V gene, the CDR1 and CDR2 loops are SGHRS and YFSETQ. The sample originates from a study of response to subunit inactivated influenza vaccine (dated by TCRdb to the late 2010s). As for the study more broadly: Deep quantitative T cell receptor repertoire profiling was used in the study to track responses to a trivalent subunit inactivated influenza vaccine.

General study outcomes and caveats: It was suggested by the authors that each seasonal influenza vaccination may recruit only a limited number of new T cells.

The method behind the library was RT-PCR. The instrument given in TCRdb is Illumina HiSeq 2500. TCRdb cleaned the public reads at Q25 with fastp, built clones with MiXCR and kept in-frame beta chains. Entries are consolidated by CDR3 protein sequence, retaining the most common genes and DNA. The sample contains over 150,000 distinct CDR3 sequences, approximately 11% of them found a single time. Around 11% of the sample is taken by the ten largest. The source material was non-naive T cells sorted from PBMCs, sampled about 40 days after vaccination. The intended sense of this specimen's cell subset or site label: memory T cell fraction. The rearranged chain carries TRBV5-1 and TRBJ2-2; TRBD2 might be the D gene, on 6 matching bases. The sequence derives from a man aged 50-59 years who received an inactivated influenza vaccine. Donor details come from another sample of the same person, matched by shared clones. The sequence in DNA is TGCGCCAGTCTGCCGGAGGGTCGGACCGGGGAGCTGTTTTTT. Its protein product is CASLPEGRTGELFF.